A selection of T cell receptor beta chains follows, all from one sample in a study of T cells after yellow fever vaccination. TCRdb re-analysed the 5' RACE reads in MiXCR, keeping a single row per CDR3 protein. Of under 700,000 distinct CDR3 sequences listed, 17% are singletons. The input for sequencing was PBMCs, taken around 5 days after the first yellow fever vaccination. The receptors derive from a man aged 18 to 29 who received the YFV17D yellow fever vaccine. Both conserved end residues are part of each CDR3. The D gene is left open where the match is weak. Some rows have no size entry. The others give once, few or many, or a class for an expanded clone.

v_gene	len	j_gene	abundance	d_gene	CDR3nt	CDR3aa
TRBV20-1	12	TRBJ1-5	-	-	TGCAGTGCTAGAGGACAGAATCAGCCCCAGCATTTT	CSARGQNQPQHF
TRBV7-2	15	TRBJ2-4	-	-	TGTGCCAGCAGCTCCGTGTCCTTGGAGGGGAACATTCAGTACTTC	CASSSVSLEGNIQYF
TRBV2	14	TRBJ2-5	few	TRBD2	TGTGCCTCCTTAGCGGGGGGGACAAAGATGACCCAGTACTTC	CASLAGGTKMTQYF
TRBV10-3	14	TRBJ1-1	few	TRBD1	TGTGCCGCCGGGGACAGAACCATGAACACTGAAGCTTTCTTT	CAAGDRTMNTEAFF
TRBV29-1	11	TRBJ2-5	-	-	TGCAGCGTTGAACTACAGGGAACGGTGTACTTC	CSVELQGTVYF
TRBV4-3	16	TRBJ1-3	-	-	TGCGCCAGCAGCCTCCTAGTAGGGTCCGCGAGAAACACCATATATTTT	CASSLLVGSARNTIYF
TRBV20-1	16	TRBJ1-6	few	-	TGCAGTGCTCCCTCGGGGGGCAGCTCCTATAATTCACCCCTCCACTTT	CSAPSGGSSYNSPLHF
TRBV5-4	15	TRBJ2-2	-	TRBD1	TGTGCCAGCAGCGGCGGACAGGGGCCCTCCGGGGAGCTGTTTTTT	CASSGGQGPSGELFF
TRBV5-1	14	TRBJ2-5	-	-	TGCGCCAGCACCTCCGGAACGGTACAAGAGACCCAGTACTTC	CASTSGTVQETQYF
TRBV19	13	TRBJ2-1	few	-	TGTGCCAGTAGTATACGACAGTACAATGAGCAGTTCTTC	CASSIRQYNEQFF
TRBV7-2	15	TRBJ2-7	-	TRBD1	TGTGCCAGCAGCCCGGACGGGACAGACCTACGCGAGCAGTACTTC	CASSPDGTDLREQYF
TRBV5-8	15	TRBJ2-1	-	TRBD2	TGTGCCAGCAGCATGGGACTAGCGGGATACAATGAGCAGTTCTTC	CASSMGLAGYNEQFF
TRBV5-1	14	TRBJ2-1	few	-	TGCGCCAGCAGCTTGGTCGGAGGGGAGGATGAGCAGTTCTTC	CASSLVGGEDEQFF
TRBV12-3/TRBV12-4	14	TRBJ1-2	many	TRBD1	TGTGCCAGCAGCTACAATAGGGCAGGGGGCGGCTACACCTTC	CASSYNRAGGGYTF
TRBV7-8	18	TRBJ2-5	-	-	TGTGCCAGCAGCTTACCGAAGAGCCATGTGGCTGGGCAAGAGACCCAGTACTTC	CASSLPKSHVAGQETQYF
TRBV20-1	14	TRBJ2-2	-	-	TGCAGTGCTTCCCCGGGGGCGAACACCGGGGAGCTGTTTTTT	CSASPGANTGELFF